What follows describes a single T cell receptor beta chain. Profiled with immunoSEQ multiplex PCR; TCRdb holds only in-frame clones, not every one. In the table there are thousands of clones, roughly 79% of which are singletons. Germline-derived CDR1 and CDR2 are MNHEY and SMNVEV (reference sequence). The CDR3 has 13 residues. The V and J ends lost 7 bases and 2 bases respectively, with 11 bases between them. This record belongs to a study of tumor T cells in aggressive B-cell lymphoma. V usage is TRBV27 and J usage is TRBJ1-2; D unclear. This TCR derives from an adult with diffuse large B cell lymphoma. The sample consisted of tumor tissue. CDR3 sequence (DNA): TGTGCCAGCATCCGGGTCACAAACTATGGCTACACCTTC. It encodes CASIRVTNYGYTF.